This record covers a single T cell receptor (beta chain). The data stem from a study of control samples from healthy donors and cancer patients. Using immunoSEQ multiplex PCR, the repertoire was profiled, and TCRdb retains in-frame clones only, with some absent. Its table records around 190,000 clones. The sequenced sample was blood. The source of this sequence is a woman in her twenties or thirties in good health.

Here the CDR3 DNA reads TGTGCCAGCAGTTGGCCCGCTGCGGGTAGCACAGATACGCAGTATTTT. It codes for CASSWPAAGSTDTQYF. The chain links TRBV6-2 or TRBV6-3 to TRBJ2-3; the D gene is possibly TRBD2 (5 bases). CDR3 size: 16 residues. The V and J ends lost 4 bases and 0 bases respectively, with 14 bases between them. CDR1 is MNHEY, CDR2 SVGEGT, per germline.